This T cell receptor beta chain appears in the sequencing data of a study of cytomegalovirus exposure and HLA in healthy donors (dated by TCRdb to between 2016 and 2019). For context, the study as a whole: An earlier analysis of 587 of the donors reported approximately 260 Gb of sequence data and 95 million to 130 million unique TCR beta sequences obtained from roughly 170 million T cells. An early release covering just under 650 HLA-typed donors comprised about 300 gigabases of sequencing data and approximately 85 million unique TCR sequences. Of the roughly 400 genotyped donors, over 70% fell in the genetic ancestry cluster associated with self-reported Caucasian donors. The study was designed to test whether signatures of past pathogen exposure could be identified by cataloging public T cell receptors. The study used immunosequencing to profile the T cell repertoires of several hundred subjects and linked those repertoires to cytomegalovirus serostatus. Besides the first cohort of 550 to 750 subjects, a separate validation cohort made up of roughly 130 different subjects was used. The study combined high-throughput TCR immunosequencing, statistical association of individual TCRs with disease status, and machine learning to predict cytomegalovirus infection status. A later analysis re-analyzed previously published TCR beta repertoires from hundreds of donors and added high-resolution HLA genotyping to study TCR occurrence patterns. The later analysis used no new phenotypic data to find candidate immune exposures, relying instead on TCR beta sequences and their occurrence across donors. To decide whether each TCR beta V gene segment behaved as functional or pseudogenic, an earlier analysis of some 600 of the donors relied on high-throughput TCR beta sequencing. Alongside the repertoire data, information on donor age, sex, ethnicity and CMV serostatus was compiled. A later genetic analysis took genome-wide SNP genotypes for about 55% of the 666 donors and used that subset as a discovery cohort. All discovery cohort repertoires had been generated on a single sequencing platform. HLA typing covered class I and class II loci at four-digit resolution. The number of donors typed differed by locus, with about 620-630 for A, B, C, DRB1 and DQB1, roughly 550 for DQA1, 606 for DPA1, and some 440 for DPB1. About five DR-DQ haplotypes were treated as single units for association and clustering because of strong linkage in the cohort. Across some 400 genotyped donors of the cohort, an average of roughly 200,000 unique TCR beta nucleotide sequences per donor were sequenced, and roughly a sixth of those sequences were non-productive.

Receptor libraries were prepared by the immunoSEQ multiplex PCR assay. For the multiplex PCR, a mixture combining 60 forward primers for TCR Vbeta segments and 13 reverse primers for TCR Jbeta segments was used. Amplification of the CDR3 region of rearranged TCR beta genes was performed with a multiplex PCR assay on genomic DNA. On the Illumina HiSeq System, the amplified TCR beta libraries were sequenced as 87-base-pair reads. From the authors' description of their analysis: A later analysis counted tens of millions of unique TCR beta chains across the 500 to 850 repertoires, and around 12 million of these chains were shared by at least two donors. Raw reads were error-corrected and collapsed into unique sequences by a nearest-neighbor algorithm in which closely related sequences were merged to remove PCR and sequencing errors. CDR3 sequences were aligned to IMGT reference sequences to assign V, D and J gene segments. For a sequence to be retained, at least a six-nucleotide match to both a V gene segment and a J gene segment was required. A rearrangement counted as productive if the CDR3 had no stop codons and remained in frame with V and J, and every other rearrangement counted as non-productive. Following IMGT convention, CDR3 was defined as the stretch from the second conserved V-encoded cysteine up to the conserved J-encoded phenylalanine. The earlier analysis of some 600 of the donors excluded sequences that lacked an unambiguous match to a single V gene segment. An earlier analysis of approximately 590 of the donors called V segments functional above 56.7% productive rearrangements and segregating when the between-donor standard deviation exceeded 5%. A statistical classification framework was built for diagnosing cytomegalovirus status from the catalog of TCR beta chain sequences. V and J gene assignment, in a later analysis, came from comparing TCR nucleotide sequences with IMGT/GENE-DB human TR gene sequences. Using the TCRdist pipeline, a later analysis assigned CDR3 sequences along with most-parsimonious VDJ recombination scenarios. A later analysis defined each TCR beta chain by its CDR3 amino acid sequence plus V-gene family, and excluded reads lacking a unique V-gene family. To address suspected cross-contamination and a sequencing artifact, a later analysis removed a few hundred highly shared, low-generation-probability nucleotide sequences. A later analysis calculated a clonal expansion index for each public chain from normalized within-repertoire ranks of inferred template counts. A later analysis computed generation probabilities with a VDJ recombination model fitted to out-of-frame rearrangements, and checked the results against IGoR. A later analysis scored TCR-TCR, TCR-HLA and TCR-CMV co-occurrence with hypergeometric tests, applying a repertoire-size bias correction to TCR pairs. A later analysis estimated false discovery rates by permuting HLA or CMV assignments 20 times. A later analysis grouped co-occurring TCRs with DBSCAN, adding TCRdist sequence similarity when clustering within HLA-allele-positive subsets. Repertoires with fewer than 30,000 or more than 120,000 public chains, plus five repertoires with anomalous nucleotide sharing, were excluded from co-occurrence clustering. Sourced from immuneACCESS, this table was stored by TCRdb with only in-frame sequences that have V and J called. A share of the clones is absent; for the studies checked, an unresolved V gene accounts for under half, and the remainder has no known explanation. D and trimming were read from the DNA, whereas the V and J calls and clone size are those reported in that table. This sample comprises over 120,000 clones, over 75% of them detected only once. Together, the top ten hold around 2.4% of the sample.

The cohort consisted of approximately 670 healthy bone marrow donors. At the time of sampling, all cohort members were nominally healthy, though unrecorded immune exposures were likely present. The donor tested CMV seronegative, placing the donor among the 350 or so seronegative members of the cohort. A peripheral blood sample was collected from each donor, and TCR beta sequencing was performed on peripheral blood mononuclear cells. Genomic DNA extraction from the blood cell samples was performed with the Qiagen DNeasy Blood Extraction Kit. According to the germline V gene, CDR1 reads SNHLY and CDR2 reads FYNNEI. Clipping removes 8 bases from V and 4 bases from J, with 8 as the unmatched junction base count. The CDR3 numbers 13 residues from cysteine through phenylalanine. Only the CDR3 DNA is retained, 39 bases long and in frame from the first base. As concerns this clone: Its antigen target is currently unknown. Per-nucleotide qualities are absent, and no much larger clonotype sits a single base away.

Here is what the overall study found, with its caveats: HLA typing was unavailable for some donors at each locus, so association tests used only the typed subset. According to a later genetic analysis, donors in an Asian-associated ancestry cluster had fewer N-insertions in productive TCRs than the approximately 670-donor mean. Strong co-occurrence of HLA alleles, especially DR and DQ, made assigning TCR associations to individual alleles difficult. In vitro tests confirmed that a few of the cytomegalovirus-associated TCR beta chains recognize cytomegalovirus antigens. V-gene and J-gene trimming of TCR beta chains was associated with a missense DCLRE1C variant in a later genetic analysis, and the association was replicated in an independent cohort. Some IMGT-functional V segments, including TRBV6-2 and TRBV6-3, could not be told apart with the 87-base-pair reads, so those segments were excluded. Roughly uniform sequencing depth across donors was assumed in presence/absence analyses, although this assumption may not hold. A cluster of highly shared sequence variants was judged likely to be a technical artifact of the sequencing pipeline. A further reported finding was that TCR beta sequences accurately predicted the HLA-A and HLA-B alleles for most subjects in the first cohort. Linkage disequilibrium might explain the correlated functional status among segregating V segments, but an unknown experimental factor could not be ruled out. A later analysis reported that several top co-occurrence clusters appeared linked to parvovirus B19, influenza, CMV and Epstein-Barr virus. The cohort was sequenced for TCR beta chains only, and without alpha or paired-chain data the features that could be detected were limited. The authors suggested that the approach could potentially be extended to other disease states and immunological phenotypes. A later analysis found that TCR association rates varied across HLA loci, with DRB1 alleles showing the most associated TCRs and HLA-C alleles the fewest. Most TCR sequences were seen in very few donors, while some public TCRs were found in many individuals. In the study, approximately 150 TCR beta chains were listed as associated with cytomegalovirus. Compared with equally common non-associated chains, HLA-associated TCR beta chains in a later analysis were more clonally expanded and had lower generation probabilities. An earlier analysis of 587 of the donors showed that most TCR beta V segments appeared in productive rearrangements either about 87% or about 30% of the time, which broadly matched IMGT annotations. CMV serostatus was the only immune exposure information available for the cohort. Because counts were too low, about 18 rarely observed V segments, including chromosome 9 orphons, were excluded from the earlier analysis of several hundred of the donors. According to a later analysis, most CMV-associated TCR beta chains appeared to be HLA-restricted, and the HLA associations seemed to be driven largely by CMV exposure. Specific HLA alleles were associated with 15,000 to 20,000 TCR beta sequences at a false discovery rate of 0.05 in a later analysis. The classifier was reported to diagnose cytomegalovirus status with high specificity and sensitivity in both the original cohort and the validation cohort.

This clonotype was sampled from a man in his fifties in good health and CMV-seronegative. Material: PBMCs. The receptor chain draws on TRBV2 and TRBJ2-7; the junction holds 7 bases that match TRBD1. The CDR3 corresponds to CASVGDSGYEQYF. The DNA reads TGTGCCAGCGTCGGGGACAGCGGTTACGAGCAGTACTTC. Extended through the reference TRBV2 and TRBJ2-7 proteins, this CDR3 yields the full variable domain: EPEVTQTPSHQVTQMGQEVILRCVPISNHLYFYWYRQILGQKVEFLVSFYNNEISEKSEIFDDQFSVERPDGSNFTLKIRSTKLEDSAMYFCASVGDSGYEQYFGPGTRLTVT.